This TCR beta chain derives from a study of T cell responses to AZD1222 COVID-19 vaccine (dated by TCRdb to the early 2020s). Looking at the study overall: AZD1222 recipients whose second dose came at about 4 weeks and those whose second dose came at about 12 weeks were combined into one group, since spike-specific TCR depth and breadth did not differ between the two schedules. Enrollment into the trials was organized by age into subgroups of 18-55, 56-69 and 70-plus years, and those subgroups contained roughly 160, 29 and 62 TCR-sequenced participants, respectively. TCR sequencing covered approximately 230 trial participants: nearly 210 given two doses of AZD1222 and some 25 given two doses of MenACWY control vaccine.

The CDR3 regions of human TCRbeta chains were analyzed by immunosequencing. As for the authors' bioinformatics: Repertoire TCRs were matched against a reference library of SARS-CoV-2-specific TCRs generated with the MIRA antigen-specificity platform. Breadth was defined as the fraction of unique TCRs that were SARS-CoV-2-associated. Depth was defined as the fraction of total T cells that were SARS-CoV-2-associated. Each spike-specific TCR was assigned to its reactive spike region and to a CD4 or CD8 class using the MIRA data. Log10-transformed breadth and depth values were compared by one-way ANOVA with Sidak's multiple comparisons tests. The table comes from immuneACCESS by way of TCRdb, which keeps in-frame sequences with V and J called. Part of the clones is missing from these tables; in studies checked, under half for an unresolved V gene and the rest for unknown reasons. D and trimming come from the DNA, and the V and J calls and clone size come from that table. This sample holds some 110,000 clones; 70% to 90% were observed only once. The ten top clones hold over 15% of the sample.

Details on this clone: There is no known antigen for this receptor. Per-base quality was not reported, and no clone a single base away is much larger than it.

Read against the paper, the sample's time point label means: baseline before first vaccination. The vaccinee samples were drawn from two UK trials, COV001 and COV002, one of which was a single-blind randomized controlled phase 2/3 trial testing AZD1222 (ChAdOx1 nCoV-19) in healthy adults. Trial participant PBMC samples were collected at day 0 and day 28 after the second dose for TCRbeta chain sequencing. Results the study describes overall, beyond this receptor: The whole spike protein was spanned by vaccine-associated CD4 TCRs, and dominant responses were seen in regions 160-218 and 743-854. Conclusions about previously exposed vaccinees are limited, since just six or seven AZD1222 recipients were seropositive for SARS-CoV-2 at baseline. After two AZD1222 doses, spike-specific TCR breadth and depth were significantly higher than at day 0 and than in MenACWY recipients. Reportedly, almost half of the unique spike-specific TCRs recognized epitopes lying outside the regions that are mutated in the B.1.351 and B.1.1.7 variants. Because no samples from the day 14 peak response were available, repertoires could be characterized only after the peak T cell response. In the small 56-69-year group, the increase in depth fell short of significance, most likely because of low power. Participants were mostly white British and included more females than males, and it was suggested by the authors that clonal diversity may have been underestimated.

Reading the germline V gene gives CDR1 SNHLY and CDR2 FYNNEI. V is clipped by 6 bases and J by 5 bases, and the sequence between their germline boundaries is 16 bases long. Measured from the cysteine to the phenylalanine, the CDR3 is 14 residues long. This entry keeps only the CDR3 DNA: 42 bases, framed from base 1. The sequence came from an adult in good health. The source was peripheral blood, collected on day 0 of AZD1222 vaccination. The sequence joins TRBV2 to TRBJ2-5; TRBD1 could be the D gene, as 6 bases match. The DNA is as follows: TGTGCCAGCAGCGACGGGACAAATGGGGAGACCCAGTACTTC. It specifies CASSDGTNGETQYF.